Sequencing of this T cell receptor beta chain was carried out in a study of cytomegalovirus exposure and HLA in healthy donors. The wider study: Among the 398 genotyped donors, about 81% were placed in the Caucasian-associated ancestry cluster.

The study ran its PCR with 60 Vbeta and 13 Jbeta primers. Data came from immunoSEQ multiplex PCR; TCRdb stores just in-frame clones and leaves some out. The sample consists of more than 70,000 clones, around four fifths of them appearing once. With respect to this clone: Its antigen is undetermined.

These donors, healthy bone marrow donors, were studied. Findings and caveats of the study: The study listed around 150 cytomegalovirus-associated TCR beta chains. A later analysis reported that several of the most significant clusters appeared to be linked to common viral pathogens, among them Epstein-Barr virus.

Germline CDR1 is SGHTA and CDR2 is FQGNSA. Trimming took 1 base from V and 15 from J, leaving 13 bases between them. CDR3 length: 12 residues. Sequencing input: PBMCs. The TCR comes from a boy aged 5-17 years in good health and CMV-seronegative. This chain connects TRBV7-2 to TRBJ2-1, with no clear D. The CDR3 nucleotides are TGTGCCAGCAGCTTAGTACGGTCCTACCCGTTCTTC. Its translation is CASSLVRSYPFF.